This TCR beta chain is from a study of blood T cell repertoires in COVID-19. Authors' analysis steps: From reference gene primer amplification, estimates of nucleated cell counts were derived. Profiling relied on immunoSEQ multiplex PCR, and the TCRdb table lists in-frame clones only, not all of them. The V and J calls and the clone size are those of that table, but D and trimming were determined from the DNA. The sample carries fewer than 20,000 clones, about 88% recorded once. Sequenced sample: peripheral blood. The source of this sequence is a man between 60 and 70 years old with acute or convalescent COVID-19.

CDR3 DNA sequence: TGTGCCACCAGGGAGAAGGGGAATGGCTACACCTTC. Protein sequence: CATREKGNGYTF. V gene TRBV24-1 combines with J gene TRBJ1-2; tentatively, D is TRBD1 (5 bases). V dropped 7 bases and J dropped 6 bases, with 11 bases sitting between them. The CDR3 has 12 residues. Germline values: CDR1 KGHDR, CDR2 SFDVKD.